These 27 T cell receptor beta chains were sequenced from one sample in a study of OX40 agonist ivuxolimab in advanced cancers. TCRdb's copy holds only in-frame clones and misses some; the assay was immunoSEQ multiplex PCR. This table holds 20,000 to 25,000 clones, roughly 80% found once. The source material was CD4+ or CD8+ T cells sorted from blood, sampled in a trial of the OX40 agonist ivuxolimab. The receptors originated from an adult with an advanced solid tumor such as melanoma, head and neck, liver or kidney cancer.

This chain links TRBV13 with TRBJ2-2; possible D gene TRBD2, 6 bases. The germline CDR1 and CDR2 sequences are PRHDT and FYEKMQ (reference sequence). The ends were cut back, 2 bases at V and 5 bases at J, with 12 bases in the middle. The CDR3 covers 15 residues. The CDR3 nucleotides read TGTGCCAGCAGCTTAAGCGACCTAGCGACCGGGGAGCTGTTTTTT. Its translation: CASSLSDLATGELFF.

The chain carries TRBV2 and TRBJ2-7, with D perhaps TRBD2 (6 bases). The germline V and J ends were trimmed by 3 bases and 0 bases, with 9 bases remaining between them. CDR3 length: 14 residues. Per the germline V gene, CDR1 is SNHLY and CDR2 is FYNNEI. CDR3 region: CASSDAGLSYEQYF. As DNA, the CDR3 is TGTGCCAGCAGTGATGCGGGGCTCTCCTACGAGCAGTACTTC.

CDR3 nucleotide sequence: TGTGCCAGCAGCCTTCGGGGGAGCTTATACGAGCAGTACTTC. This encodes CASSLRGSLYEQYF. The chain carries TRBV6-5 and TRBJ2-7, with D maybe TRBD2 (6 bases). The length of the CDR3 is 14 residues. Germline CDR1 and CDR2: MNHEY and SVGAGI. V lost 6 bases and J lost 4, with 16 bases in between.

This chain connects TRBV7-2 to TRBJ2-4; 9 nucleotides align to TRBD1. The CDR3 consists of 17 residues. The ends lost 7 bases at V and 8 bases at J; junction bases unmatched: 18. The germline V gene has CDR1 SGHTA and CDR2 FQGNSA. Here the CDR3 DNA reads TGTGCCAGCATCCCTATATTCACCGGGACAGGGCCGGACATTCAGTACTTC. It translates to CASIPIFTGTGPDIQYF.

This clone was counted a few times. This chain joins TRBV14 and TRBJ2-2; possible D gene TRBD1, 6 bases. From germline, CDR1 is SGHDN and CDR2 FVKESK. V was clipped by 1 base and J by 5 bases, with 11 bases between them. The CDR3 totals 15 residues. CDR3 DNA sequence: TGTGCCAGCAGCCAAGTTCAGGGGAGAACCGGGGAGCTGTTTTTT. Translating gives CASSQVQGRTGELFF.

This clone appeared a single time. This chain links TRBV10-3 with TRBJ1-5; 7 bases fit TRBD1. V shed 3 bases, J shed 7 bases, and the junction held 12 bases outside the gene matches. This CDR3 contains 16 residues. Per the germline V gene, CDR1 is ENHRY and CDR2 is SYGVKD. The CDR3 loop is CAISESPDRKGQPQHF. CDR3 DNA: TGTGCCATCAGTGAATCCCCGGACAGGAAGGGACAGCCCCAGCATTTT.

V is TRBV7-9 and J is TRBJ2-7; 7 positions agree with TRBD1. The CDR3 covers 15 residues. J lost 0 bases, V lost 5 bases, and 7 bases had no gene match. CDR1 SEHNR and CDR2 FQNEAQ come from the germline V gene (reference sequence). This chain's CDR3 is CASSTRDSSSYEQYF. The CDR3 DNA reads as TGTGCCAGCAGCACCCGGGACAGCAGCTCCTACGAGCAGTACTTC.

CDR3 sequence: CASSWALGAQYF. In DNA form, the CDR3 reads TGCGCCAGCAGCTGGGCCTTGGGGGCCCAGTACTTC. The chain couples TRBV5-1 to TRBJ2-5; the D gene could be TRBD1 or TRBD2 (5 bases each). Germline V gene data show CDR1 as SGHRS and CDR2 as YFSETQ. The CDR3 is made up of 12 amino acids. V lost 3 bases and J 9 bases, leaving 12 bases between the germline ends.

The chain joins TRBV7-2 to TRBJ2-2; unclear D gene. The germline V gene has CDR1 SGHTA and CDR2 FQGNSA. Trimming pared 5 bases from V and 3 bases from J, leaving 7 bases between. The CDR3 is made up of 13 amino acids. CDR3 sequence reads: CASSPLYTGELFF. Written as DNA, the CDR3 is TGTGCCAGCAGCCCCCTCTACACCGGGGAGCTGTTTTTT.

The CDR3 spells CASSSRESYEQYF. CDR3 bases: TGTGCCAGCAGCTCCAGGGAATCCTACGAGCAGTACTTC. The chain joins TRBV7-6 to TRBJ2-7, with TRBD1 as a possible D gene (5 bases). The germline gives CDR1 SGHVS, CDR2 FNYEAQ. The V and J ends lost 4 bases and 1 base respectively, with 8 bases between them. This CDR3 has 13 amino acids.

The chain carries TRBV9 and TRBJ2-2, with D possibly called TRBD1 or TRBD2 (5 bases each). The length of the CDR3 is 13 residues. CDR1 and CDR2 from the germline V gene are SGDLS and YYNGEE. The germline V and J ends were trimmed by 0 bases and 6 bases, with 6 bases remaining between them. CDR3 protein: CASSVAGPGELFF. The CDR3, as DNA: TGTGCCAGCAGCGTAGCGGGGCCCGGGGAGCTGTTTTTT.

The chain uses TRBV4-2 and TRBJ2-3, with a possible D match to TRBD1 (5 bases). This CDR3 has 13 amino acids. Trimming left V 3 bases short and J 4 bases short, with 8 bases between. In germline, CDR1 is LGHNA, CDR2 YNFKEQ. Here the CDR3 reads CASSQEGADTQYF. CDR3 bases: TGTGCCAGCAGCCAGGAAGGGGCAGATACGCAGTATTTT.

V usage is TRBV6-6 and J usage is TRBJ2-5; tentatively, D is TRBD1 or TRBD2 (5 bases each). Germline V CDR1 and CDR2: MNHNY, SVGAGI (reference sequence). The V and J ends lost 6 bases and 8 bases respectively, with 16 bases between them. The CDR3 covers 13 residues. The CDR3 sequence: CASREGPPHTQYF. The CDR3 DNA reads TGTGCCAGCAGAGAGGGACCCCCTCACACCCAGTACTTC.

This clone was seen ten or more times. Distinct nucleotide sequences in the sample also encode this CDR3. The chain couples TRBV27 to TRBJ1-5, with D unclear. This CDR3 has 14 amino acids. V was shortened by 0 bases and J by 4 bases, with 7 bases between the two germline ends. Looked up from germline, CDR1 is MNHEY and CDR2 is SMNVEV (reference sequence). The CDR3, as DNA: TGTGCCAGCAGTTTATCATCCTTTAATCAGCCCCAGCATTTT. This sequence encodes CASSLSSFNQPQHF.

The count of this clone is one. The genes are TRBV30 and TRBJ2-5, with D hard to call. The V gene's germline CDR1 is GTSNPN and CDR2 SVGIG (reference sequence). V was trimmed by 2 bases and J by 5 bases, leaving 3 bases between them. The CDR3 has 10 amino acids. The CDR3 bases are TGTGCCTGGAGTTTGGAGACCCAGTACTTC. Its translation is CAWSLETQYF.

This CDR3 is CASSSLMTTGELFF. DNA for the CDR3: TGTGCCAGCAGTTCCCTGATGACCACCGGGGAGCTGTTTTTT. J is TRBJ2-2 and V is TRBV27; D not resolved. CDR1 and CDR2 from the germline V gene are MNHEY and SMNVEV (reference sequence). Trimming pared 4 bases from V and 4 bases from J, leaving 10 bases between. The CDR3 covers 14 residues.

The CDR3 protein is CASSYPPRGDHNEQFF. CDR3 coding DNA: TGTGCCAGCAGTTACCCTCCCCGGGGGGACCACAATGAGCAGTTCTTC. The chain recombines TRBV6-5 with TRBJ2-1; TRBD2 aligns across 7 bases. Looked up from germline, CDR1 is MNHEY and CDR2 is SVGAGI. V dropped 2 bases and J dropped 5; count of bases not matched to a gene: 9. The length of the CDR3 is 16 residues.

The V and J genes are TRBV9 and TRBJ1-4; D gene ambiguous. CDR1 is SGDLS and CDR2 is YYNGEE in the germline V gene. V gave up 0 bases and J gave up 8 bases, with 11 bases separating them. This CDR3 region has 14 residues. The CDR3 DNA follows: TGTGCCAGCAGCGTAGCGGGCTCCGGAGAAAAACTGTTTTTT. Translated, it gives CASSVAGSGEKLFF. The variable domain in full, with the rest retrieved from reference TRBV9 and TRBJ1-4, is DSGVTQTPKHLITATGQRVTLRCSPRSGDLSVYWYQQSLDQGLQFLIQYYNGEERAKGNILERFSAQQFPDLHSELNLSSLELGDSALYFCASSVAGSGEKLFFGSGTQLSVL.

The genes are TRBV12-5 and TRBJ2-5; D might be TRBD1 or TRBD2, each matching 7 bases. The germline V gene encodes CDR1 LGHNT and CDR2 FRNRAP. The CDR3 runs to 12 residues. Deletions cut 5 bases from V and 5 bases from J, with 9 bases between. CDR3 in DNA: TGTGCTAGTGGTCAGGGGGGGGAGACCCAGTACTTC. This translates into CASGQGGETQYF.

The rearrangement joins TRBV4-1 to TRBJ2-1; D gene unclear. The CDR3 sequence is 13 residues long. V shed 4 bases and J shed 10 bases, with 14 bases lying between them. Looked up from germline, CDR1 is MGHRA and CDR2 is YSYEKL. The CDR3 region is CASSLAVQWEQFF. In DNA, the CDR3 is TGCGCCAGCAGCCTTGCCGTACAATGGGAGCAGTTCTTC.

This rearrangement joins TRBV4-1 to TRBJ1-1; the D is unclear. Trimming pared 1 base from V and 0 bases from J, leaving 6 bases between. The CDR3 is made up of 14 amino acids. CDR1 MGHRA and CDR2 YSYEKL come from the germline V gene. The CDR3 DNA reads TGCGCCAGCAGCCAAGGAACCTTGAACACTGAAGCTTTCTTT. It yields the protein CASSQGTLNTEAFF.

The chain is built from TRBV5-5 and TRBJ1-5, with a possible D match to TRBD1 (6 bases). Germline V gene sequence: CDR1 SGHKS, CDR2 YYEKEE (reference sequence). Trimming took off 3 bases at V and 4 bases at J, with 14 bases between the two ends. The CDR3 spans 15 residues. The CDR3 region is CASSWGAGPNQPQHF. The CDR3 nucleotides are TGTGCCAGCAGCTGGGGGGCGGGACCTAATCAGCCCCAGCATTTT.

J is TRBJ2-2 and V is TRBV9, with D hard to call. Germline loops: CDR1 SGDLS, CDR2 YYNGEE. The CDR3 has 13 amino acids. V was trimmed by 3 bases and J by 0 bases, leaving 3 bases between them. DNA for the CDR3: TGTGCCAGCAGCGCACCGAACACCGGGGAGCTGTTTTTT. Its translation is CASSAPNTGELFF.

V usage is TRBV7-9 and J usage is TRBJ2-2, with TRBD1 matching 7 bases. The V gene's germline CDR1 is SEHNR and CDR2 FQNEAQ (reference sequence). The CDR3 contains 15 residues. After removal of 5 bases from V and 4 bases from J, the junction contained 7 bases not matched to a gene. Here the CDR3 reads CASSTQTGFTGELFF. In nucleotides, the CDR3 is TGTGCCAGCAGCACCCAGACAGGGTTCACCGGGGAGCTGTTTTTT.

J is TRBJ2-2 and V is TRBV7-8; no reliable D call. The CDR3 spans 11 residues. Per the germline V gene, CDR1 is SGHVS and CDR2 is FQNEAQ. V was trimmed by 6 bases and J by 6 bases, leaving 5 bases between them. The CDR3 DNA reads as TGTGCCAGCAGGTCCGCCGGGGAGCTGTTTTTT. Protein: CASRSAGELFF. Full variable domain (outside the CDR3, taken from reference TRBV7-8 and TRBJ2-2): GAGVSQSPRYKVAKRGQDVALRCDPISGHVSLFWYQQALGQGPEFLTYFQNEAQLDKSGLPSDRFFAERPEGSVSTLKIQRTQQEDSAVYLCASRSAGELFFGEGSRLTVL.

The CDR3 here is CASSLEGAPNTGELFF. CDR3 in DNA: TGTGCCAGCAGCTTAGAAGGGGCGCCGAACACCGGGGAGCTGTTTTTT. This chain links TRBV11-3 with TRBJ2-2; a weak D match, TRBD1 (5 bases). Trimming stripped 0 bases from V and 0 bases from J, with 8 bases between. Germline V lookup: CDR1 SGHNT, CDR2 YENEEA. The CDR3 consists of 16 residues. Full variable domain (rest looked up from reference TRBV11-3 and TRBJ2-2): EAGVVQSPRYKIIEKKQPVAFWCNPISGHNTLYWYLQNLGQGPELLIRYENEEAVDDSQLPKDRFSAERLKGVDSTLKIQPAELGDSAVYLCASSLEGAPNTGELFFGEGSRLTVL.

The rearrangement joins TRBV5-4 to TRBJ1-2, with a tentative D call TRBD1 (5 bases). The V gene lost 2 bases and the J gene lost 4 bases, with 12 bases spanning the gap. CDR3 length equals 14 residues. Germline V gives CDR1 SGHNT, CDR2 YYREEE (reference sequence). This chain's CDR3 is CASSFGGIGYGYTF. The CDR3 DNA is TGTGCCAGCAGCTTTGGGGGGATCGGCTATGGCTACACCTTC.